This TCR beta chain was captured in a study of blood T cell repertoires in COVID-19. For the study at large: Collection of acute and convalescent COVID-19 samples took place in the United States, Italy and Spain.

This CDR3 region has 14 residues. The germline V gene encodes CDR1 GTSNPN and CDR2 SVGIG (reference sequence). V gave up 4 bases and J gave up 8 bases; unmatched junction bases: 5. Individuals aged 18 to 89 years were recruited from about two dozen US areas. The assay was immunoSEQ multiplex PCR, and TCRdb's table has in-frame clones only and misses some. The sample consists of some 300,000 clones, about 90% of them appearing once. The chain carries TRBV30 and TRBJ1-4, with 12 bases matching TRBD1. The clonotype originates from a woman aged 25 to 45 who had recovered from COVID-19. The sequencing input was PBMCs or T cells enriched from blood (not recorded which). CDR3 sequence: CAWTAGTGGEKLFF. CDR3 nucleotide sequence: TGTGCCTGGACCGCGGGGACAGGGGGCGAAAAACTGTTTTTT. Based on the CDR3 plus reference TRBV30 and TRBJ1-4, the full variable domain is SQTIHQWPATLVQPVGSPLSLECTVEGTSNPNLYWYRQAAGRGLQLLFYSVGIGQISSEVPQNLSASRPQDRQFILSSKKLLLSDSGFYLCAWTAGTGGEKLFFGSGTQLSVL.